Below, 2 T cell receptor beta chains from the same sample are listed, as sequenced in a study of blood T cell repertoires in COVID-19. Clones were read by immunoSEQ multiplex PCR, and TCRdb kept only the in-frame ones, dropping some. The sample has 44,000 or so clones; roughly 83% are singletons. Sequenced material: peripheral blood. The source is a man aged 45-65 years with active COVID-19.

The chain joins TRBV28 to TRBJ1-6, with D tentatively TRBD1 (6 bases). The V end was cut by 5 bases, the J end by 9 bases, with 14 bases between. The germline gives CDR1 MDHEN, CDR2 SYDVKM. The CDR3 is 14 amino acids. This chain's CDR3 is CASSPPRQASPLHF. CDR3 bases: TGTGCCAGCAGTCCTCCAAGACAGGCTTCACCCCTCCACTTT.

V and J are TRBV5-6 and TRBJ2-7; 8 bases agree with TRBD1. The germline gives CDR1 SGHDT, CDR2 YYEEEE. The CDR3 runs 16 residues. With V trimmed by 0 bases and J by 2 bases, 7 bases remained unmatched. The CDR3 protein is CASSLGEQGEPYEQYF. The CDR3 region has the DNA TGTGCCAGCAGCTTGGGTGAACAGGGGGAGCCCTACGAGCAGTACTTC. The full variable domain, rest sourced from reference TRBV5-6 and TRBJ2-7, is DAGVTQSPTHLIKTRGQQVTLRCSPKSGHDTVSWYQQALGQGPQFIFQYYEEEERQRGNFPDRFSGHQFPNYSSELNVNALLLGDSALYLCASSLGEQGEPYEQYFGPGTRLTVT.